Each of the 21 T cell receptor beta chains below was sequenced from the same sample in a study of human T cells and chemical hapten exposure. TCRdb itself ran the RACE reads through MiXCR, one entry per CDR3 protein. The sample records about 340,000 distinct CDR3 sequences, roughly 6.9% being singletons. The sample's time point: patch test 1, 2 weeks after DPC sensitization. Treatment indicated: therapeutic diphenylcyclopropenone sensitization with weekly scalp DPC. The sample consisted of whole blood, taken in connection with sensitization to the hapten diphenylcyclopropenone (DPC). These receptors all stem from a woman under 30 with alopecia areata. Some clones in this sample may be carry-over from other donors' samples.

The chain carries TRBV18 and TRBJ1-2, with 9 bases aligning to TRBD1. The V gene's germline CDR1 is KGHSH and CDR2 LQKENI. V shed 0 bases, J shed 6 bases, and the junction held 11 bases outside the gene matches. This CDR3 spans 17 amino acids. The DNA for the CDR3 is TGTGCCAGCTCACCACCGACAGGGGGGTTTTACCCCGATGGCTACACCTTC. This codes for CASSPPTGGFYPDGYTF.

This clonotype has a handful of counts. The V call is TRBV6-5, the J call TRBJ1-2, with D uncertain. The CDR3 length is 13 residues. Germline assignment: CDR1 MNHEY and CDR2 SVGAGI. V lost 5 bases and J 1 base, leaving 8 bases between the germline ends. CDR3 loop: CASSRTDNYGYTF. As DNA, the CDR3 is TGTGCCAGCAGTCGGACGGATAACTATGGCTACACCTTC.

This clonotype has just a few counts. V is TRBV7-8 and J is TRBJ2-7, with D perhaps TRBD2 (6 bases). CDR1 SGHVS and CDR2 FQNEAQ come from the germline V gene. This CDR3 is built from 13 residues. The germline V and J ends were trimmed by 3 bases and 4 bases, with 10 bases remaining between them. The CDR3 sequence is CASSFGSAYEQYF. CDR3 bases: TGTGCCAGCAGCTTCGGGAGTGCTTACGAGCAGTACTTC.

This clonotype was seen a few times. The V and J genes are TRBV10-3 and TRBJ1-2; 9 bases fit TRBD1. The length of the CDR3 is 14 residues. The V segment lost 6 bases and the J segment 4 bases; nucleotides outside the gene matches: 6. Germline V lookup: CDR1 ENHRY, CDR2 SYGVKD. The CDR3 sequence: CAISGDRAFYGYTF. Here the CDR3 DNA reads TGTGCCATCAGCGGGGACAGGGCGTTCTATGGCTACACCTTC.

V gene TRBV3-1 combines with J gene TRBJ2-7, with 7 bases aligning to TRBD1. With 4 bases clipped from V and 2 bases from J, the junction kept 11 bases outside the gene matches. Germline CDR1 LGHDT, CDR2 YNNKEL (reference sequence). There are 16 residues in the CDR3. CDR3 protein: CASSLYRDSATYEQYF. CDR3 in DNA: TGTGCCAGCAGCCTTTACCGGGACAGCGCAACCTACGAGCAGTACTTC.

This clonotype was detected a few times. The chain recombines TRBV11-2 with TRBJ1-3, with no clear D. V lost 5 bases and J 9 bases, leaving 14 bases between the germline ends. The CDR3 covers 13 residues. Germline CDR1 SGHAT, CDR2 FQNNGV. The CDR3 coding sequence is TGTGCCAGCAGCCGCCAAGGAGCGGGCACCATATATTTT. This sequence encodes CASSRQGAGTIYF.

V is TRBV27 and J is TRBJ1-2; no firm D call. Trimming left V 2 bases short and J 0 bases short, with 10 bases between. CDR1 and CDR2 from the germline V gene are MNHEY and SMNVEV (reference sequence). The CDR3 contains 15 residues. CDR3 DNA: TGTGCCAGCAGTTTAGAGGACGGAACTAACTATGGCTACACCTTC. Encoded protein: CASSLEDGTNYGYTF.

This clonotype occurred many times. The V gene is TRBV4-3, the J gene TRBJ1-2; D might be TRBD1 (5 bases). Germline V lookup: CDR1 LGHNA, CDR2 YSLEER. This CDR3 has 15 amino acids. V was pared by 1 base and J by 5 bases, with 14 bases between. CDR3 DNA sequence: TGCGCCAGCAGCCAAGTCCTTCTGGGGGGGTATGGCTACACCTTC. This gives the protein CASSQVLLGGYGYTF.

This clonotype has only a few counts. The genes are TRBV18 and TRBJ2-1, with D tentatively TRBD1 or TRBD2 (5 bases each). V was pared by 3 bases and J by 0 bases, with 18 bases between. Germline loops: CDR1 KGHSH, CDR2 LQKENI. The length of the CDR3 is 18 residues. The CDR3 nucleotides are TGTGCCAGCTCACCGGGGGTCGCCCATCATCGCTCCTACAATGAGCAGTTCTTC. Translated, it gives CASSPGVAHHRSYNEQFF. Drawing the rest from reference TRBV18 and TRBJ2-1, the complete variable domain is NAGVMQNPRHLVRRRGQEARLRCSPMKGHSHVYWYRQLPEEGLKFMVYLQKENIIDESGMPKERFSAEFPKEGPSILRIQQVVRGDSAAYFCASSPGVAHHRSYNEQFFGPGTRLTVL.

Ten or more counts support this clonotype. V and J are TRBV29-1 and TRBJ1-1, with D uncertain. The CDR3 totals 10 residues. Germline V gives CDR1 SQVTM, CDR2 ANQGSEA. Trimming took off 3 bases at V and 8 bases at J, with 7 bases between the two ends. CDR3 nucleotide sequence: TGCAGCGTTGATATGGCAGAAGCTTTCTTT. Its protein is CSVDMAEAFF.

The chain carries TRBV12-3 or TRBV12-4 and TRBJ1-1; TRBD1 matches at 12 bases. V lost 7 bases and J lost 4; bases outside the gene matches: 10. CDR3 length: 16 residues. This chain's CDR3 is CASNKGTGGRGTEAFF. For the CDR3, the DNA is TGTGCCAGCAACAAAGGGACAGGGGGCCGGGGCACTGAAGCTTTCTTT.

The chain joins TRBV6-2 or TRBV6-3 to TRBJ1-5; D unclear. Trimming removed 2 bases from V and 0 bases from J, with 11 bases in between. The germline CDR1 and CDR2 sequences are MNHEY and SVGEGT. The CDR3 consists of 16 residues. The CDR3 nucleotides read TGTGCCAGCAGTTACCGATCGCTGTCTAGCAATCAGCCCCAGCATTTT. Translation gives CASSYRSLSSNQPQHF.

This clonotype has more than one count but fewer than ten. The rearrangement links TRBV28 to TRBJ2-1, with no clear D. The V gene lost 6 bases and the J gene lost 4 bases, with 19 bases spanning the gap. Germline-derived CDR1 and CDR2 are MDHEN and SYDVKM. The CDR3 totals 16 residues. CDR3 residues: CASSDRSESLYNEQFF. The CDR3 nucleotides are TGTGCCAGCAGCGATAGGTCCGAGTCCCTTTACAATGAGCAGTTCTTC.

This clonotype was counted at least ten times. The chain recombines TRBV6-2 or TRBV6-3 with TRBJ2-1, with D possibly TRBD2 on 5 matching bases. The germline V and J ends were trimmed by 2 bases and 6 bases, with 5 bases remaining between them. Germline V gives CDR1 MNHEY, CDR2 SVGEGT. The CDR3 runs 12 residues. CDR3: CASSYEGNEQFF. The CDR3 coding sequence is TGTGCCAGCAGTTACGAGGGCAATGAGCAGTTCTTC.

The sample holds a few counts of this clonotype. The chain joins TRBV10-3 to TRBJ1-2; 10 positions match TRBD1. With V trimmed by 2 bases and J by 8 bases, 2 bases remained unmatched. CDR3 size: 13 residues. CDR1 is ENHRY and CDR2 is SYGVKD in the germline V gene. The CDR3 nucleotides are TGTGCCATCAGTGAGGACAGGGGGCAAGGCTACACCTTC. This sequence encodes CAISEDRGQGYTF.

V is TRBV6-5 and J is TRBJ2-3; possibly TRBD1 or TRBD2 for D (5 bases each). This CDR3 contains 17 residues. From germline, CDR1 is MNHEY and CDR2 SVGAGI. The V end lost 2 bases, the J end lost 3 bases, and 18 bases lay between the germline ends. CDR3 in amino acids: CASSYRRPVGPTDTQYF. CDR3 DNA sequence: TGTGCCAGCAGTTACAGGAGGCCGGTGGGGCCTACAGATACGCAGTATTTT.

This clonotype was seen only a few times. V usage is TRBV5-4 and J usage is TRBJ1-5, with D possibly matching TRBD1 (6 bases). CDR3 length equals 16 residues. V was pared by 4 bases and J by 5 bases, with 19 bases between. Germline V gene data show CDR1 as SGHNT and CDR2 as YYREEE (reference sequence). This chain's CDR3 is CASSRGGGDRDQPQHF. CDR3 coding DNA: TGTGCCAGCAGCAGAGGGGGGGGCGATAGGGATCAGCCCCAGCATTTT.

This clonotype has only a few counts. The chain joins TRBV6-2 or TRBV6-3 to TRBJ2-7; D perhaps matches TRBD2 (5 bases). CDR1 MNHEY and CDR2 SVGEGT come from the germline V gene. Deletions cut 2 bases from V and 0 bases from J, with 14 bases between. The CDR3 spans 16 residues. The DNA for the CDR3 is TGTGCCAGCAGTTACGCCGGCGGGTCCAACTCCTACGAGCAGTACTTC. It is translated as CASSYAGGSNSYEQYF.

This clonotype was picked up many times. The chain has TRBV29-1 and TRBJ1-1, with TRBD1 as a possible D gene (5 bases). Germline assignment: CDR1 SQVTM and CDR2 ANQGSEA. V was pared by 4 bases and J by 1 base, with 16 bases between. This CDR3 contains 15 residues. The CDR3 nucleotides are TGCAGCGTTGGCAGGGTTAGGCCCCAGAACACTGAAGCTTTCTTT. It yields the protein CSVGRVRPQNTEAFF.

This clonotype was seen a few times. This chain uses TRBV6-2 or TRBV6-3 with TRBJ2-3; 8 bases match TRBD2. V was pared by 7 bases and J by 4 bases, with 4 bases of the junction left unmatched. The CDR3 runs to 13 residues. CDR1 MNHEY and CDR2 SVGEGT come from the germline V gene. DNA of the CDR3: TGTGCCAGCACCCGGGGGGGGCCAGATACGCAGTATTTT. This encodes CASTRGGPDTQYF.

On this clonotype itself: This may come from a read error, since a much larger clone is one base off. CDR3 bases: TGCAGCGTTGTAGTACCGGGACTAGCGGGGACCGGGGAGCTGTTTTTT. Translation: CSVVVPGLAGTGELFF. The V call is TRBV29-1, the J call TRBJ2-2; 13 bases match TRBD2. CDR1 is SQVTM and CDR2 is ANQGSEA in the germline V gene. This CDR3 region has 16 residues. The V and J ends lost 4 bases and 5 bases, in that order; junction bases with no gene match: 7.